A single sample gave rise to the 23 T cell receptor beta chains below, sequenced in a study of blood T cell repertoires in COVID-19 (dated by TCRdb to 2018 to 2020). The method behind the library was the immunoSEQ multiplex PCR assay. TCRdb mirrors the immuneACCESS table, restricted to in-frame sequences. Some clones are absent from its copies; in checked studies, under half trace to an unresolved V gene, and the reason for the others is unknown. The sample table contains a few hundred thousand clones; only one count was recorded for about 90% of them. The biggest ten clones account for 5.5% to 8% of the sample. The sequenced sample was peripheral blood. The receptors originated from a woman aged 45-59 years with COVID-19, enrolled during active disease.

The rearrangement joins TRBV7-2 to TRBJ1-4; D call uncertain. This CDR3 has 15 residues. V lost 1 base, J lost 4 bases, and 10 bases lay in between. Germline V gene lookup returns CDR1 SGHTA and CDR2 FQGNSA. This CDR3 reads CASSLVAGRNEKLFF. CDR3 nucleotide sequence: TGTGCCAGCAGCTTAGTAGCGGGCCGTAATGAAAAACTGTTTTTT.

This chain links TRBV19 with TRBJ1-1, with D possibly TRBD1 on 6 matching bases. V lost 5 bases to trimming and J lost 6 bases, with 16 bases between them. There are 14 residues in the CDR3. CDR1 is LNHDA and CDR2 is SQIVND in the germline V gene (reference sequence). The CDR3 sequence is CASSSAGAVAEAFF. The CDR3 region has the DNA TGTGCCAGTAGTTCAGCAGGGGCGGTTGCTGAAGCTTTCTTT.

The gene calls are TRBV27 and TRBJ1-1; no clear D gene. Germline lookup yields CDR1 MNHEY and CDR2 SMNVEV (reference sequence). The CDR3 spans 13 residues. V was shortened by 4 bases and J by 1 base, with 7 bases between the two germline ends. The CDR3 reads CASSSYRNTEAFF. The DNA for the CDR3 is TGTGCCAGCAGTTCCTACAGGAACACTGAAGCTTTCTTT.

The J gene is TRBJ2-7, the V gene TRBV4-2, with D maybe TRBD2 (5 bases). Germline CDR1 is LGHNA and CDR2 is YNFKEQ. V was trimmed by 4 bases and J by 2 bases, leaving 12 bases between them. This CDR3 is built from 14 residues. CDR3 sequence reads: CASSRERGTYEQYF. CDR3 DNA sequence: TGTGCCAGCAGCCGTGAGAGAGGGACCTACGAGCAGTACTTC.

V usage is TRBV5-4 and J usage is TRBJ2-7, with 7 bases aligning to TRBD1. This CDR3 spans 15 amino acids. Germline CDR1 SGHNT, CDR2 YYREEE (reference sequence). V dropped 0 bases and J dropped 3; count of bases not matched to a gene: 6. CDR3 bases: TGTGCCAGCAGCTTGGCCGGGCAGGGGGACTACGAGCAGTACTTC. Amino acids: CASSLAGQGDYEQYF.

The chain uses TRBV25-1 and TRBJ1-5; tentative D call: TRBD1 (5 bases). V was clipped by 3 bases and J by 2 bases, with 5 bases between them. This CDR3 has 13 amino acids. Germline CDR1 reads MGHDK; CDR2 reads SYGVNS. The DNA of the CDR3 is TGTGCCAGCAGTGACAGGGGCAATCAGCCCCAGCATTTT. Translated: CASSDRGNQPQHF. Variable domain in full (rest from reference TRBV25-1 and TRBJ1-5): EADIYQTPRYLVIGTGKKITLECSQTMGHDKMYWYQQDPGMELHLIHYSYGVNSTEKGDLSSESTVSRIRTEHFPLTLESARPSHTSQYLCASSDRGNQPQHFGDGTRLSIL.

The chain combines TRBV24-1 with TRBJ1-5; TRBD1 might be the D (5 bases). CDR1 is KGHDR, CDR2 SFDVKD, per germline. The CDR3 is 14 amino acids. V lost 6 bases, J lost 0 bases, and 8 bases lay in between. The CDR3 DNA sequence: TGTGCCACCAGTAGGACAAATAGCAATCAGCCCCAGCATTTT. Translation: CATSRTNSNQPQHF.

The V call is TRBV27, the J call TRBJ2-1, with unresolved D. The CDR3 contains 15 residues. Per germline, CDR1 MNHEY and CDR2 SMNVEV (reference sequence). V was cut by 4 bases and J by 6 bases, with 16 bases left in between. CDR3 nucleotides: TGTGCCAGCAGTTCCCCTACGAGCACCTCCAATGAGCAGTTCTTC. Translation: CASSSPTSTSNEQFF.

The rearrangement links TRBV11-2 to TRBJ1-3, with D hard to call. Germline CDR1 and CDR2: SGHAT and FQNNGV. The CDR3 has 14 residues. The V end lost 5 bases, the J end lost 0 bases, and 8 bases lay between the germline ends. CDR3 protein: CASSRWSSGNTIYF. The CDR3, as DNA: TGTGCCAGCAGCCGGTGGAGCTCTGGAAACACCATATATTTT.

Of note for this clone: The same CDR3 is also encoded by other DNA sequences in this sample. This chain joins TRBV5-1 and TRBJ1-2; 8 bases line up with TRBD1. The V gene's germline CDR1 is SGHRS and CDR2 YFSETQ. CDR3 length: 13 amino acids. Germline trimming cut 4 bases from V and 5 bases from J; bases unmatched to any gene: 4. CDR3 nucleotides: TGCGCCAGCAGCGTAGGGACAGGATATGGCTACACCTTC. Amino acid sequence: CASSVGTGYGYTF.

V and J are TRBV19 and TRBJ2-7; 8 bases agree with TRBD1. This CDR3 contains 14 residues. Trimming removed 8 bases from V and 5 bases from J; junction bases left unmatched: 11. Germline loops: CDR1 LNHDA, CDR2 SQIVND (reference sequence). In nucleotides, the CDR3 is TGTGCCAGTGGGTTGACAGGGGTCCCCCACGAGCAGTACTTC. It codes for CASGLTGVPHEQYF.

The chain joins TRBV7-8 to TRBJ1-2; D may be TRBD1 (5 bases). From germline, CDR1 is SGHVS and CDR2 FQNEAQ. The CDR3 totals 15 residues. The V end was cut by 2 bases, the J end by 0 bases, with 10 bases between. The CDR3: CASSLLGGANYGYTF. The CDR3 coding sequence is TGTGCCAGCAGCTTACTTGGGGGGGCTAACTATGGCTACACCTTC.

The chain combines TRBV2 with TRBJ1-1; 7 bases fit TRBD1. Germline lookup yields CDR1 SNHLY and CDR2 FYNNEI. With V trimmed by 5 bases and J by 9 bases, 9 bases remained unmatched. The CDR3 runs 13 residues. CDR3 loop: CASSPQGRGKAFF. For the CDR3, the DNA is TGTGCCAGCAGTCCACAGGGGAGAGGGAAAGCTTTCTTT. Full variable domain (rest looked up from reference TRBV2 and TRBJ1-1): EPEVTQTPSHQVTQMGQEVILRCVPISNHLYFYWYRQILGQKVEFLVSFYNNEISEKSEIFDDQFSVERPDGSNFTLKIRSTKLEDSAMYFCASSPQGRGKAFFGQGTRLTVV.

The sample holds one count of this clone. The chain carries TRBV27 and TRBJ1-5; 7 nucleotides line up with TRBD1. After removal of 3 bases from V and 8 bases from J, the junction contained 1 base not matched to a gene. This CDR3 is built from 12 residues. Germline CDR1 reads MNHEY; CDR2 reads SMNVEV (reference sequence). CDR3 sequence reads: CASSFTGEPQHF. The CDR3 region has the DNA TGTGCCAGCAGTTTCACAGGGGAGCCCCAGCATTTT.

The chain joins TRBV6-1 to TRBJ2-2; TRBD1 might be the D (6 bases). Germline V gene data show CDR1 as MNHNS and CDR2 as SASEGT. This CDR3 contains 14 residues. Trimming took off 2 bases at V and 6 bases at J, with 10 bases between the two ends. CDR3 in amino acids: CASSERGGAGELFF. Written as DNA, the CDR3 is TGTGCCAGCAGTGAACGTGGGGGCGCCGGGGAGCTGTTTTTT.

The rearrangement uses TRBV27 and TRBJ2-1; 10 positions match TRBD2. Germline values: CDR1 MNHEY, CDR2 SMNVEV (reference sequence). The CDR3 consists of 19 residues. V shed 3 bases, J shed 9 bases, and the junction held 20 bases outside the gene matches. CDR3 sequence: CASSFLASGRGGPGGEQFF. The CDR3 region has the DNA TGTGCCAGCAGTTTTCTGGCTAGCGGGAGAGGGGGACCCGGTGGTGAGCAGTTCTTC.

The CDR3 sequence: CASSSGQRNYGYTF. The CDR3 DNA follows: TGTGCCAGCAGTTCCGGACAGCGGAACTATGGCTACACCTTC. The chain carries TRBV6-5 and TRBJ1-2, with D tentatively TRBD1 (6 bases). CDR3 length: 14 amino acids. CDR1 is MNHEY and CDR2 is SVGAGI in the germline V gene. V was shortened by 4 bases and J by 2 bases, with 11 bases between the two germline ends.

The chain combines TRBV5-4 with TRBJ1-1; tentative D call: TRBD1 (6 bases). CDR1 is SGHNT, CDR2 YYREEE, per germline (reference sequence). The ends were cut back, 3 bases at V and 1 base at J, with 19 bases in the middle. There are 17 residues in the CDR3. CDR3 sequence (DNA): TGTGCCAGCAGCTCGAAAAGAAACAGGGCTCAGAACACTGAAGCTTTCTTT. Its translation: CASSSKRNRAQNTEAFF.

The sample holds one count of this clone. V is TRBV4-1 and J is TRBJ1-2; no definite D call. Per germline, CDR1 MGHRA and CDR2 YSYEKL. V shed 4 bases and J shed 0 bases, with 6 bases lying between them. This CDR3 is 13 amino acids long. The CDR3, as DNA: TGCGCCAGCAGCCCGGGTTCTAACTATGGCTACACCTTC. It translates to CASSPGSNYGYTF.

This chain links TRBV30 with TRBJ1-1; 8 nucleotides align to TRBD1. From germline, CDR1 is GTSNPN and CDR2 SVGIG (reference sequence). V trimming: 0 bases; J trimming: 3 bases; junction bases outside the gene matches: 12. CDR3 length: 17 residues. This chain's CDR3 is CAWSVFWTGRAHTEAFF. The CDR3 nucleotides are TGTGCCTGGAGTGTATTTTGGACAGGGAGGGCGCACACTGAAGCTTTCTTT.

This rearrangement joins TRBV27 to TRBJ1-1; D gene uncertain. Germline assignment: CDR1 MNHEY and CDR2 SMNVEV (reference sequence). Trimming took off 6 bases at V and 4 bases at J, with 18 bases between the two ends. The CDR3 spans 15 residues. The CDR3 DNA follows: TGTGCCAGCAGGACCCCCGACTCGGGAGGCACTGAAGCTTTCTTT. It codes for CASRTPDSGGTEAFF.

This chain joins TRBV14 and TRBJ2-7; 7 bases align to TRBD1. Per germline, CDR1 SGHDN and CDR2 FVKESK. The junction had 11 bases not matched to a gene; V was cut back by 4 bases and J by 5 bases. This CDR3 comprises 15 residues. CDR3 sequence reads: CASSRRQGDLDEQYF. The CDR3 DNA is TGTGCCAGCAGCCGCCGACAGGGAGATTTGGACGAGCAGTACTTC.

The V and J genes are TRBV27 and TRBJ2-7, with 7 bases aligning to TRBD1. Per the germline V gene, CDR1 is MNHEY and CDR2 is SMNVEV (reference sequence). CDR3 length: 12 residues. The junction had 2 bases not matched to a gene; V was cut back by 6 bases and J by 3 bases. The CDR3 region is CASRGQSYEQYF. Here the CDR3 DNA reads TGTGCCAGCAGGGGACAGAGCTACGAGCAGTACTTC.